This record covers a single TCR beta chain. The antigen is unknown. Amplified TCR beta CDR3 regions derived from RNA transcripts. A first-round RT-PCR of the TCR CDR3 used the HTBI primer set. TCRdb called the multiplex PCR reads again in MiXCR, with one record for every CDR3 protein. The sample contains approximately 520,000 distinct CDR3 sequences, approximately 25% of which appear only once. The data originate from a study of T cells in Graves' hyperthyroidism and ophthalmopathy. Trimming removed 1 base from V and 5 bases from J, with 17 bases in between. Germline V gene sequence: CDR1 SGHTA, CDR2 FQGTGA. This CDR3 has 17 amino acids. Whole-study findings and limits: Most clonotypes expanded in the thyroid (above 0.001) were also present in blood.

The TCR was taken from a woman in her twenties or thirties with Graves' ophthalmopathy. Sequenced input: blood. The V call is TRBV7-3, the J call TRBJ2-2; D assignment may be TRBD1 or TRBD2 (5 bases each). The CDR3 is CASSLKAGRSETGELFF. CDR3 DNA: TGTGCCAGCAGCTTAAAGGCAGGGAGAAGTGAGACCGGGGAGCTGTTTTTT.